These 27 T cell receptor beta chains were all obtained from the same sample, sequenced in a study of identical twins. Using its own MiXCR run on the 5' RACE reads, TCRdb lists one record per CDR3 protein. The profile shows hundreds of thousands of distinct CDR3 sequences, 6% to 9% of them singletons. The same data also went into a second study, on yellow fever vaccine responses in identical twins.

Source material: memory (CD45RO+) T cells sorted from blood. These receptors came from a woman in her late teens or twenties in good health.

Only a few counts were recorded for this clonotype. The CDR3 sequence: CASSLSRLTGTDSPLHF. The CDR3 DNA is TGTGCCAGCAGTTTATCCCGCTTGACAGGGACGGATTCACCCCTCCACTTT. The gene calls are TRBV27 and TRBJ1-6; 7 bases line up with TRBD1. Trimming removed 0 bases from V and 8 bases from J; junction bases left unmatched: 10. This CDR3 spans 17 amino acids. CDR1 is MNHEY and CDR2 is SMNVEV in the germline V gene (reference sequence).

This clonotype has just a few counts. The chain combines TRBV7-6 with TRBJ1-4, with 8 bases that match TRBD1. With V trimmed by 5 bases and J by 7 bases, 9 bases remained unmatched. Germline V gene sequence: CDR1 SGHVS, CDR2 FNYEAQ. The CDR3 consists of 15 residues. The CDR3 here is CASSPGQGRGEKLFF. CDR3 nucleotide sequence: TGTGCCAGCAGCCCAGGACAGGGAAGAGGTGAAAAACTGTTTTTT.

The chain combines TRBV4-1 with TRBJ1-5; no clear D gene. The germline CDR1 and CDR2 sequences are MGHRA and YSYEKL. The V and J ends lost 1 base and 0 bases respectively, with 7 bases between them. The CDR3 totals 15 residues. The CDR3 nucleotides are TGCGCCAGCAGCCAAGTGGGAAATAGCAATCAGCCCCAGCATTTT. It yields the protein CASSQVGNSNQPQHF.

This clonotype was counted between two and nine times. V is TRBV3-1 and J is TRBJ1-3; no clear D gene. Deletions cut 3 bases from V and 5 bases from J, with 8 bases between. CDR3 length: 13 residues. Germline V gene sequence: CDR1 LGHDT, CDR2 YNNKEL (reference sequence). CDR3 bases: TGTGCCAGCAGCCACCAAACCCGAAACACCATATATTTT. As protein: CASSHQTRNTIYF.

In this sample, this clonotype turned up a few times. The genes are TRBV29-1 and TRBJ2-3; 8 nucleotides agree with TRBD2. The length of the CDR3 is 14 residues. Germline loops: CDR1 SQVTM, CDR2 ANQGSEA. Trimming took 7 bases from V and 1 from J; bases not matched to a gene: 7. CDR3 in amino acids: CSADTSGRTDTQYF. Here the CDR3 DNA reads TGCAGCGCCGATACTAGCGGCCGCACAGATACGCAGTATTTT.

This clonotype was observed many times. The chain uses TRBV29-1 and TRBJ2-5, with TRBD2 matching over 11 bases. Germline assignment: CDR1 SQVTM and CDR2 ANQGSEA. The V and J ends lost 3 bases and 5 bases, in that order; junction bases with no gene match: 20. The CDR3 extends over 19 amino acids. The CDR3 nucleotides read TGCAGCGTTGACGTTTGGGGAGTGGGACTAGCGGTGCAGAAGGAGACCCAGTACTTC. Translation gives CSVDVWGVGLAVQKETQYF.

Many counts were recorded for this clonotype. J is TRBJ1-5 and V is TRBV12-3 or TRBV12-4; D unclear. The CDR3 is 15 residues long. The germline V and J ends were trimmed by 3 bases and 6 bases, with 15 bases remaining between them. CDR3 in DNA: TGTGCCAGCAGTTTCTCTGGGGAGTCGAGTCAGCCCCAGCATTTT. Amino acids: CASSFSGESSQPQHF.

This clonotype was counted at least ten times. This chain joins TRBV7-8 and TRBJ2-1; D remains ambiguous. V lost 5 bases to trimming and J lost 4 bases, with 12 bases between them. The germline V gene encodes CDR1 SGHVS and CDR2 FQNEAQ. CDR3 length equals 14 residues. The CDR3 here is CASSLPTTYNEQFF. In DNA form, the CDR3 reads TGTGCCAGCAGCCTTCCGACGACTTACAATGAGCAGTTCTTC.

The chain has TRBV5-2 and TRBJ1-4; the D call of TRBD1 is as the table states it, not checked on the DNA. TRBV5-2 counts as a pseudogene. The CDR3 length is 12 residues. Here the CDR3 reads CAMSPRDEKLFF. For the CDR3, the DNA is TGTGCCATGAGCCCCAGGGATGAAAAACTGTTTTTT.

A few counts support this clonotype. An end of the junction does not agree with germline; a read error may underlie this. DNA for the CDR3: TGTGCCAGCAGTGAAGCGGGGGTCCAGCACGGGTTC. Translating it yields CASSEAGVQHGF. J is TRBJ2-7 and V is TRBV6-1; D may correspond to TRBD1 or TRBD2 (5 bases each). Germline V gene lookup returns CDR1 MNHNS and CDR2 SASEGT. The CDR3 runs 12 residues.

The chain employs TRBV6-5 and TRBJ2-7; a possible D gene is TRBD2 (6 bases). The CDR3 has 19 amino acids. Trimming removed 0 bases from V and 0 bases from J, with 21 bases in between. Germline values: CDR1 MNHEY, CDR2 SVGAGI. For the CDR3, the DNA is TGTGCCAGCAGTTACTCGAAGGTAGCGACCCGGGGGAGCTCCTACGAGCAGTACTTC. Its translation is CASSYSKVATRGSSYEQYF.

This clonotype has only one observation. The rearrangement joins TRBV20-1 to TRBJ2-1; D may be TRBD2 (6 bases). V gave up 6 bases and J gave up 6 bases, with 18 bases separating them. The CDR3 totals 14 residues. Germline values: CDR1 DFQATT, CDR2 SNEGSKA (reference sequence). The CDR3: CSAHSGVPLNEQFF. Written as DNA, the CDR3 is TGCAGTGCCCACTCGGGGGTCCCCCTCAATGAGCAGTTCTTC.

At least ten counts were recorded for this clonotype. This chain connects TRBV7-9 to TRBJ1-4, with 9 bases lining up with TRBD1. J lost 8 bases, V lost 8 bases, and 9 bases had no gene match. The length of the CDR3 is 14 residues. The germline V gene encodes CDR1 SEHNR and CDR2 FQNEAQ (reference sequence). The chain's CDR3 is CASGNRDRDEKLFF. As DNA, the CDR3 is TGTGCCAGCGGAAACCGGGACAGGGACGAAAAACTGTTTTTT.

Many counts were recorded for this clonotype. The chain is built from TRBV29-1 and TRBJ2-3, with 8 positions matching TRBD1. From germline, CDR1 is SQVTM and CDR2 ANQGSEA. The ends lost 7 bases at V and 3 bases at J; junction bases unmatched: 6. This CDR3 region has 13 residues. The CDR3 is CSADRGSTDTQYF. In DNA form, the CDR3 reads TGCAGCGCCGACAGGGGATCTACAGATACGCAGTATTTT.

V gene TRBV11-2 combines with J gene TRBJ2-1; weak D call: TRBD2 (5 bases). V was cut by 0 bases and J by 8 bases, with 11 bases left in between. The CDR3 has 14 amino acids. The V gene's germline CDR1 is SGHAT and CDR2 FQNNGV. The CDR3 sequence is CASSLDLALHEQFF. The CDR3 coding sequence is TGTGCCAGCAGCTTAGATCTAGCCCTCCATGAGCAGTTCTTC.

This clonotype has just a few counts. J is TRBJ2-6 and V is TRBV27, with a tentative D call TRBD1 (6 bases). Germline lookup yields CDR1 MNHEY and CDR2 SMNVEV (reference sequence). This CDR3 region has 16 residues. Trimming stripped 2 bases from V and 2 bases from J, with 10 bases between. This CDR3 reads CASSLGGEAGANVLTF. The CDR3, as DNA: TGTGCCAGCAGTTTAGGGGGCGAGGCTGGGGCCAACGTCCTGACTTTC.

The chain joins TRBV6-2 or TRBV6-3 to TRBJ2-5; 15 bases fit TRBD2. The CDR3 consists of 18 residues. The J segment lost 3 bases and the V segment lost 0 bases, leaving 5 bases of the junction unmatched. Germline CDR1 reads MNHEY; CDR2 reads SVGEGT. This CDR3 reads CASSYSGLAGGGEETQYF. In DNA, the CDR3 is TGTGCCAGCAGTTACTCGGGACTAGCGGGAGGAGGGGAAGAGACCCAGTACTTC.

CDR3 sequence: CASSDNWRGSTEAFF. CDR3 sequence (DNA): TGTGCCAGCAGTGACAACTGGAGGGGTAGCACTGAAGCTTTCTTT. The rearrangement uses TRBV6-2 or TRBV6-3 and TRBJ1-1, with D possibly being TRBD1 (5 bases). Trimming removed 5 bases at V and 4 bases at J, with 17 bases between. Germline V gene lookup returns CDR1 MNHEY and CDR2 SVGEGT. The CDR3 has 15 residues.

This clonotype was seen a few times. For the CDR3, the DNA is TGTGCCACCATGGGGGGCAGGGACACCGGGGAGCTGTTTTTT. Translated, it gives CATMGGRDTGELFF. This rearrangement joins TRBV24-1 to TRBJ2-2; D might be TRBD1 or TRBD2, each matching 6 bases. The germline V gene encodes CDR1 KGHDR and CDR2 SFDVKD. CDR3 size: 14 residues. V lost 8 bases to trimming and J lost 3 bases, with 12 bases between them.

J is TRBJ2-1 and V is TRBV30; D may correspond to TRBD1 or TRBD2 (5 bases each). Germline loops: CDR1 GTSNPN, CDR2 SVGIG (reference sequence). The CDR3 covers 12 residues. V was clipped by 4 bases and J by 11 bases, with 15 bases between them. CDR3 residues: CAWNPTGTKQFF. DNA for the CDR3: TGTGCCTGGAATCCCACCGGGACGAAGCAGTTCTTC.

This clonotype has only a few counts. The rearrangement joins TRBV5-1 to TRBJ2-2, with TRBD1 identical over 7 bases. The CDR3 is 15 residues long. V shed 4 bases, J shed 0 bases, and the junction held 3 bases outside the gene matches. CDR1 is SGHRS and CDR2 is YFSETQ in the germline V gene. The CDR3 region is CASSMGQPNTGELFF. The CDR3 DNA follows: TGCGCCAGCAGCATGGGACAGCCGAACACCGGGGAGCTGTTTTTT.

J is TRBJ2-1 and V is TRBV6-1; 11 bases match TRBD2. CDR3 length: 16 residues. With 6 bases clipped from V and 0 bases from J, the junction kept 4 bases outside the gene matches. The germline gives CDR1 MNHNS, CDR2 SASEGT. The CDR3 DNA sequence: TGTGCCAGCAGCGTAGCGGGGGGGAGCTCCTACAATGAGCAGTTCTTC. Translation: CASSVAGGSSYNEQFF.

The chain recombines TRBV3-1 with TRBJ2-1; D unclear. This CDR3 is built from 13 residues. Germline-derived CDR1 and CDR2 are LGHDT and YNNKEL (reference sequence). With 6 bases removed from V and 4 bases from J, the gap between germline ends came to 10 bases. The CDR3 sequence: CASRPMGYNEQFF. CDR3 nucleotides: TGTGCCAGCAGACCCATGGGGTACAATGAGCAGTTCTTC.

This clonotype was found a few times. This rearrangement joins TRBV7-2 to TRBJ2-2, with D possibly TRBD1 on 5 matching bases. Germline V gives CDR1 SGHTA, CDR2 FQGNSA. The CDR3 spans 15 residues. V was trimmed by 5 bases and J by 5 bases, leaving 15 bases between them. CDR3 residues: CASSPGAAVTGELFF. CDR3 bases: TGTGCCAGCAGCCCTGGGGCAGCCGTAACCGGGGAGCTGTTTTTT.

J is TRBJ2-4 and V is TRBV5-1; maybe TRBD1 (6 bases). The CDR3 loop spans 13 amino acids. CDR1 is SGHRS, CDR2 YFSETQ, per germline. V lost 5 bases, J lost 7 bases, and 13 bases lay in between. The CDR3 DNA reads TGCGCCAGCAGTACCGGGCAGGGGAACATTCAGTACTTC. Protein sequence: CASSTGQGNIQYF.

V usage is TRBV4-1 and J usage is TRBJ2-7; possible D gene TRBD2, 5 bases. The CDR3 loop spans 14 amino acids. V was trimmed by 4 bases and J by 5 bases, leaving 15 bases between them. Germline assignment: CDR1 MGHRA and CDR2 YSYEKL. CDR3 in amino acids: CASSLEPVLDEQYF. The CDR3 DNA is TGCGCCAGCAGCCTAGAACCCGTACTAGACGAGCAGTACTTC.

J is TRBJ2-6 and V is TRBV7-3, with D perhaps matching TRBD1 (5 bases). The ends were cut back, 1 base at V and 0 bases at J, with 16 bases in the middle. Germline CDR1 SGHTA, CDR2 FQGTGA. The CDR3 is 19 amino acids. The CDR3 is CASSLRGDSSASGANVLTF. The CDR3 bases are TGTGCCAGCAGCTTAAGGGGCGACTCCTCCGCCTCTGGGGCCAACGTCCTGACTTTC. Full variable domain (outside the CDR3, taken from reference TRBV7-3 and TRBJ2-6): GAGVSQTPSNKVTEKGKYVELRCDPISGHTALYWYRQSLGQGPEFLIYFQGTGAADDSGLPNDRFFAVRPEGSVSTLKIQRTERGDSAVYLCASSLRGDSSASGANVLTFGAGSRLTVL.